These 5 T cell receptor beta chains were all obtained from the same sample, sequenced in a study of OX40 agonist ivuxolimab in advanced cancers. Some clones are missing from TCRdb's copy, which holds only in-frame ones; the method was immunoSEQ multiplex PCR. The table lists more than 30,000 clones, roughly 89% of them singletons, with about 8.2% in the top ten. Source: CD4+ or CD8+ T cells sorted from blood, taken in a trial of the OX40 agonist ivuxolimab. These TCRs come from an adult with an advanced solid tumor such as melanoma, head and neck, liver or kidney cancer.

V gene TRBV18 combines with J gene TRBJ1-2; no reliable D call. CDR1 and CDR2 (germline): KGHSH, LQKENI. Trimming cost V 5 bases and J 0 bases, with 7 bases left between them. The CDR3 has 13 amino acids. The CDR3 region has the DNA TGTGCCAGCTCAGACGGGCCTAACTATGGCTACACCTTC. It is translated as CASSDGPNYGYTF.

J is TRBJ1-5 and V is TRBV7-9, with D perhaps matching TRBD1 (5 bases). With 8 bases removed from V and 7 bases from J, the gap between germline ends came to 15 bases. CDR1 and CDR2 (germline): SEHNR, FQNEAQ (reference sequence). This CDR3 has 13 amino acids. The CDR3 sequence is CASARGLGQPQHF. Here the CDR3 DNA reads TGTGCCAGCGCTCGGGGACTAGGGCAGCCCCAGCATTTT.

The rearrangement links TRBV7-9 to TRBJ1-6, with D uncertain. The V and J ends lost 11 bases and 5 bases respectively, with 13 bases between them. The CDR3 is 13 amino acids. CDR1 and CDR2 from the germline V gene are SEHNR and FQNEAQ (reference sequence). The CDR3 region is CAFAPIDNSPLHF. DNA for the CDR3: TGTGCCTTCGCCCCAATAGATAATTCACCCCTCCACTTT.

V usage is TRBV7-3 and J usage is TRBJ2-5; tentatively, D is TRBD1 or TRBD2 (5 bases each). CDR1 and CDR2 from the germline V gene are SGHTA and FQGTGA. The V and J ends lost 2 bases and 2 bases respectively, with 9 bases between them. This CDR3 is built from 14 residues. The CDR3 nucleotides are TGTGCCAGCAGCTTATACGAGGGGCAAGAGACCCAGTACTTC. This encodes CASSLYEGQETQYF.

The chain links TRBV11-2 to TRBJ2-1; 10 nucleotides line up with TRBD2. This CDR3 has 15 amino acids. The germline CDR1 and CDR2 sequences are SGHAT and FQNNGV. V dropped 1 base and J dropped 5; count of bases not matched to a gene: 2. The CDR3 bases are TGTGCCAGCAGCTTAGGCACTAGCGGGGACAATGAGCAGTTCTTC. Its translation is CASSLGTSGDNEQFF.